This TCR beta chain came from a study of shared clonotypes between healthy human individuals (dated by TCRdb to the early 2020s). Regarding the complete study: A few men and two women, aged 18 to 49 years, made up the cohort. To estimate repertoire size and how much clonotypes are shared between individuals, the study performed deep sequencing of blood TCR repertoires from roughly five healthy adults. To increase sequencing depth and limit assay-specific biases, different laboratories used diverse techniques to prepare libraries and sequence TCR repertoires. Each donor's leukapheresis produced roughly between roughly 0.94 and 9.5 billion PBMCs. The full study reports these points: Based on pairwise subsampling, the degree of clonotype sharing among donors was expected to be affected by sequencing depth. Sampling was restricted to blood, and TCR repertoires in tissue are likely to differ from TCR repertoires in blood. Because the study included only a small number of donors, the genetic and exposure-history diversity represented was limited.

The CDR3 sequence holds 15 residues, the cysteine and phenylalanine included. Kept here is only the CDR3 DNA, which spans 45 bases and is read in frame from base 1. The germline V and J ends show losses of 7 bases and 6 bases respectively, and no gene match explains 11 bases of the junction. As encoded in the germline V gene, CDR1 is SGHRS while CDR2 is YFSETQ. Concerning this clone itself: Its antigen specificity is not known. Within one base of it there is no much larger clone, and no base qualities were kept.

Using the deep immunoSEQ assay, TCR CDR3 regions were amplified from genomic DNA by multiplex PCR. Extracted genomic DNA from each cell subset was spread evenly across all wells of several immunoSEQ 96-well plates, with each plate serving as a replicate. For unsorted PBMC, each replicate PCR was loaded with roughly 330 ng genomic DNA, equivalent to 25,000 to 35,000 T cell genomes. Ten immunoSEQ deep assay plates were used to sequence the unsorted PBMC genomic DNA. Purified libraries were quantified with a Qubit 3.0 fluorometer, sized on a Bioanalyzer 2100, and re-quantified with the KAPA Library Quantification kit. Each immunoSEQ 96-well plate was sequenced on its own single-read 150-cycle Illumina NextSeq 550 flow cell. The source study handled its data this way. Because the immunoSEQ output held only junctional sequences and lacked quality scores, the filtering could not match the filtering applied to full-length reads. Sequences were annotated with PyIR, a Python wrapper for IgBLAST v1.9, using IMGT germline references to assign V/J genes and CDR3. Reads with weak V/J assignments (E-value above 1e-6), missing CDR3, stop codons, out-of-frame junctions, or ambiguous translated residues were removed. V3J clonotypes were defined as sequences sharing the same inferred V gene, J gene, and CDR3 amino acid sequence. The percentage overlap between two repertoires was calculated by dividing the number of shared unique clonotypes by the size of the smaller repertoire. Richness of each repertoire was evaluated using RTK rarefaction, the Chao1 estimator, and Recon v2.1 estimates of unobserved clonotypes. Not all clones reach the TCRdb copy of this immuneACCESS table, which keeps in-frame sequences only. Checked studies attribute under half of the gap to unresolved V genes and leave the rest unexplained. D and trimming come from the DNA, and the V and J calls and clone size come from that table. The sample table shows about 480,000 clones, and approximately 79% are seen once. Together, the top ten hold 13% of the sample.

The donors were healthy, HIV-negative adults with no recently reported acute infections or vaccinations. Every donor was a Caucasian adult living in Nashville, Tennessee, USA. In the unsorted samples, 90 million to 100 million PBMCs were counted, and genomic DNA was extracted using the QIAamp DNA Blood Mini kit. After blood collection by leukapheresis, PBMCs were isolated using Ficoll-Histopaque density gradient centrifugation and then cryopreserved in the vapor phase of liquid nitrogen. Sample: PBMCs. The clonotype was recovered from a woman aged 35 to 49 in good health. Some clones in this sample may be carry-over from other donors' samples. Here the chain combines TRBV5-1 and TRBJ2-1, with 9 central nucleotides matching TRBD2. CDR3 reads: CASSLDLAGINEQFF. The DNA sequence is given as TGCGCCAGCTCCCTAGATCTAGCGGGAATCAATGAGCAGTTCTTC.